The 2 T cell receptor beta chains in this list originate from one sample, sequenced in a study of T cells in Graves' hyperthyroidism and ophthalmopathy (dated by TCRdb to between 2017 and 2020). The library was generated by multiplex PCR. The sample was run on an Illumina HiSeq 2000. The TCR beta CDR3 regions were amplified from the RNA transcripts. The TCR CDR3 was subjected to a first round of RT-PCR using the HTBI primer set and the Qiagen OneStep RT-PCR kit. TCRdb reworked the public reads: Q25 trimming with fastp, MiXCR clone assembly, productive beta chains retained. Every distinct CDR3 protein forms one entry, paired with its most common genes and DNA. The sample table shows 330,000 or so distinct CDR3 sequences, and 15% to 20% are seen once. Around 15% of the sample is in the top ten clones. The material sequenced was blood. The receptors derive from a woman between 40 and 55 years old with Graves' ophthalmopathy.

This clonotype has at least ten counts. This rearrangement joins TRBV20-1 to TRBJ1-5, with D perhaps matching TRBD1 (6 bases). The ends were cut back, 1 base at V and 5 bases at J, with 15 bases in the middle. The V gene's germline CDR1 is DFQATT and CDR2 SNEGSKA (reference sequence). The CDR3 extends over 15 amino acids. The CDR3 nucleotides read TGCAGTGCTAGAGCACCGGGACAAAGAGATCAGCCCCAGCATTTT. Translating it yields CSARAPGQRDQPQHF.

There are many counts of this clonotype. The chain recombines TRBV6-5 with TRBJ2-7; 7 bases match TRBD1. Germline V CDR1 and CDR2: MNHEY, SVGAGI. The CDR3 is 15 amino acids. Trimming took 4 bases from V and 2 from J; bases not matched to a gene: 8. The CDR3 DNA sequence: TGTGCCAGCAGTTTACAACAAGGGACAGCCTACGAGCAGTACTTC. This translates into CASSLQQGTAYEQYF.